Below are 10 T cell receptor beta chains sequenced from a single sample in a study of blood T cell repertoires in COVID-19. Profiling relied on immunoSEQ multiplex PCR, and the TCRdb table lists in-frame clones only, not all of them. The sample shows nearly 300,000 clones, about 91% of them seen only once. Sample: peripheral blood. The receptors originated from a woman aged 30 to 39 who had recovered from COVID-19.

The DNA of the CDR3 is TGTGCCAGCACCCGGGACTATGGCTACACCTTC. Its protein is CASTRDYGYTF. The rearrangement links TRBV5-6 to TRBJ1-2; D is unresolved. The CDR3 is made up of 11 amino acids. Trimming left V 6 bases short and J 3 bases short, with 6 bases between. Germline V gene data show CDR1 as SGHDT and CDR2 as YYEEEE. The full variable domain, in which reference TRBV5-6 and TRBJ1-2 provide the parts outside the CDR3, is DAGVTQSPTHLIKTRGQQVTLRCSPKSGHDTVSWYQQALGQGPQFIFQYYEEEERQRGNFPDRFSGHQFPNYSSELNVNALLLGDSALYLCASTRDYGYTFGSGTRLTVV.

In DNA form, the CDR3 reads TGTGCCAGCAGCTTATCTACAGGTGAACTGTTTTTT. Amino acid sequence: CASSLSTGELFF. This sequence joins TRBV7-9 and TRBJ1-4; D might be TRBD1 (5 bases). Germline V gene data show CDR1 as SEHNR and CDR2 as FQNEAQ (reference sequence). With 2 bases removed from V and 12 bases from J, the gap between germline ends came to 10 bases. CDR3 length equals 12 residues.

This rearrangement joins TRBV6-2 or TRBV6-3 to TRBJ2-4; 10 bases map to TRBD1. V gave up 5 bases and J gave up 4 bases; unmatched junction bases: 8. Germline CDR1 and CDR2: MNHEY and SVGEGT. The CDR3 runs 16 residues. CDR3: CASSLIPGQGKNIQYF. The CDR3 bases are TGTGCCAGCAGTCTTATTCCGGGACAGGGGAAAAACATTCAGTACTTC.

This clone was detected once. The chain uses TRBV28 and TRBJ2-1; 8 bases match TRBD2. CDR1 is MDHEN, CDR2 SYDVKM, per germline. This CDR3 region has 18 residues. With 2 bases clipped from V and 0 bases from J, the junction kept 9 bases outside the gene matches. The CDR3 reads CASSLPLAGESSYNEQFF. The CDR3 DNA follows: TGTGCCAGCAGTTTACCCCTAGCGGGCGAAAGCTCCTACAATGAGCAGTTCTTC.

The V and J genes are TRBV7-2 and TRBJ2-1; 8 bases match TRBD2. The CDR3 sequence is 17 residues long. V trimming: 2 bases; J trimming: 6 bases; junction bases outside the gene matches: 12. The V gene's germline CDR1 is SGHTA and CDR2 FQGNSA. The DNA of the CDR3 is TGTGCCAGCAGCTTATTTAATTGGGTCGGGGGGGCCAATGAGCAGTTCTTC. Translation: CASSLFNWVGGANEQFF.

The chain couples TRBV2 to TRBJ1-1; the match to TRBD1 covers 9 bases. Germline V gene lookup returns CDR1 SNHLY and CDR2 FYNNEI. J lost 8 bases, V lost 7 bases, and 8 bases had no gene match. The CDR3 has 13 residues. CDR3 amino acids: CASTRQGGSEAFF. In DNA form, the CDR3 reads TGTGCCAGCACCCGACAGGGGGGCTCCGAAGCTTTCTTT.

The CDR3 reads CAWTGEVTSGSTDTQYF. The DNA for the CDR3 is TGTGCCTGGACCGGGGAGGTAACTAGCGGGAGCACAGATACGCAGTATTTT. The chain carries TRBV30 and TRBJ2-3; TRBD2 aligns across 9 bases. The germline V gene has CDR1 GTSNPN and CDR2 SVGIG (reference sequence). The CDR3 covers 17 residues. With 4 bases clipped from V and 0 bases from J, the junction kept 11 bases outside the gene matches.

The chain carries TRBV7-9 and TRBJ2-2; a possible D gene is TRBD1 (5 bases). Per germline, CDR1 SEHNR and CDR2 FQNEAQ (reference sequence). The CDR3 is made up of 13 amino acids. V was pared by 5 bases and J by 4 bases, with 8 bases between. CDR3 nucleotide sequence: TGTGCCAGCAGCGCAGACAGCACCGGGGAGCTGTTTTTT. Residues: CASSADSTGELFF.

V is TRBV6-5 and J is TRBJ2-5; 8 positions match TRBD2. After removal of 2 bases from V and 2 bases from J, the junction contained 4 bases not matched to a gene. The germline V gene has CDR1 MNHEY and CDR2 SVGAGI. The CDR3 is made up of 15 amino acids. The CDR3 DNA follows: TGTGCCAGCAGTTACACGGGGGGGGATCAAGAGACCCAGTACTTC. Translated, it gives CASSYTGGDQETQYF.

The V gene is TRBV27, the J gene TRBJ2-3, with a tentative D call TRBD1 (5 bases). There are 12 residues in the CDR3. V lost 6 bases, J lost 11 bases, and 15 bases lay in between. The germline V gene encodes CDR1 MNHEY and CDR2 SMNVEV (reference sequence). CDR3 protein: CASRPAGPGQYF. The CDR3 DNA reads as TGTGCCAGCAGGCCAGCAGGGCCCGGGCAGTATTTT.